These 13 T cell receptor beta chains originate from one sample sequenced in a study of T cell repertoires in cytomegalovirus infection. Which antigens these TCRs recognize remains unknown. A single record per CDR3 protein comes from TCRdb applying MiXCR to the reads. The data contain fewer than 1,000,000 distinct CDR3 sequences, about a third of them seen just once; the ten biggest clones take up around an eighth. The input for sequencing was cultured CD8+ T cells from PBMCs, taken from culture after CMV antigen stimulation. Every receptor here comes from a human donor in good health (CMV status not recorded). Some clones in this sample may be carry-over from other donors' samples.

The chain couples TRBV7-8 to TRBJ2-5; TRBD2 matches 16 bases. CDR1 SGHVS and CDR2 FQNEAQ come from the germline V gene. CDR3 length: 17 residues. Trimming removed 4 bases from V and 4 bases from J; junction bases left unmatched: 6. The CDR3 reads CASSSGTSGGGGETQYF. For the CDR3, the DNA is TGTGCCAGCAGCTCCGGGACTAGCGGGGGGGGGGGAGAGACCCAGTACTTC.

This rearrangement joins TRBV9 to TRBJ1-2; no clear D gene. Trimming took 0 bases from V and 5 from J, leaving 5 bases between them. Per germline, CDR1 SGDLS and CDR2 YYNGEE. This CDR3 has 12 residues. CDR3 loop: CASSVALYGYTF. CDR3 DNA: TGTGCCAGCAGCGTAGCTCTTTATGGCTACACCTTC.

DNA for the CDR3: TGTGCCAGCAGTACCCACAGGGGCGAGGATGAGCAGTTCTTC. Its protein product is CASSTHRGEDEQFF. The genes are TRBV2 and TRBJ2-1; TRBD1 matches 7 bases. CDR3 length: 14 residues. J lost 8 bases, V lost 5 bases, and 9 bases had no gene match. The germline V gene has CDR1 SNHLY and CDR2 FYNNEI.

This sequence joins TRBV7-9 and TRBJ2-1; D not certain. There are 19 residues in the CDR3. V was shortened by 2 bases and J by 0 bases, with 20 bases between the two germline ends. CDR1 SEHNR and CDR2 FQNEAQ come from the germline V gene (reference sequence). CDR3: CASSLSATRSRSSYNEQFF. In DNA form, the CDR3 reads TGTGCCAGCAGCTTATCTGCGACGAGGTCTAGGAGCTCCTACAATGAGCAGTTCTTC.

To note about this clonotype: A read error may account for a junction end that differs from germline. In DNA form, the CDR3 reads TGTGCCAGCAGCTTTCCGACTAGCGACGGACCAGGAGATACGCACTATTTT. As protein: CASSFPTSDGPGDTHYF. This chain joins TRBV7-6 and TRBJ2-3; 8 bases line up with TRBD2. From germline, CDR1 is SGHVS and CDR2 FNYEAQ. The CDR3 covers 17 residues. The variable domain in full, completed from reference TRBV7-6 and TRBJ2-3, reads GAGVSQSPRYKVTKRGQDVALRCDPISGHVSLYWYRQALGQGPEFLTYFNYEAQQDKSGLPNDRFSAERPEGSISTLTIQRTEQRDSAMYRCASSFPTSDGPGDTHYFGPGTRLTVL.

The CDR3 loop is CASSEGQKLGGYTF. The DNA of the CDR3 is TGTGCCAGCAGTGAGGGACAGAAACTTGGTGGCTACACCTTC. The chain combines TRBV6-6 with TRBJ1-2; 7 bases agree with TRBD1. The CDR3 sequence is 14 residues long. The V and J ends lost 5 bases and 7 bases, in that order; junction bases with no gene match: 10. CDR1 is MNHNY, CDR2 SVGAGI, per germline (reference sequence).

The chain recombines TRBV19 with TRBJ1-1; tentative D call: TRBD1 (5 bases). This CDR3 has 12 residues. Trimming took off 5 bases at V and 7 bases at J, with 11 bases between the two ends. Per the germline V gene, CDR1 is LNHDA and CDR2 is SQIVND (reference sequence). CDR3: CASSWGSNEAFF. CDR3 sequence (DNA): TGTGCCAGTAGTTGGGGGTCAAATGAAGCTTTCTTT.

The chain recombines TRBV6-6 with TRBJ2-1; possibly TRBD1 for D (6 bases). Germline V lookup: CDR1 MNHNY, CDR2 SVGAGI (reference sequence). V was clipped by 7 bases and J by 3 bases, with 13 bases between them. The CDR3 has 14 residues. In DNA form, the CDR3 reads TGTGCCAGCATAACAGGGACAATCTACAATGAGCAGTTCTTC. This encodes CASITGTIYNEQFF.

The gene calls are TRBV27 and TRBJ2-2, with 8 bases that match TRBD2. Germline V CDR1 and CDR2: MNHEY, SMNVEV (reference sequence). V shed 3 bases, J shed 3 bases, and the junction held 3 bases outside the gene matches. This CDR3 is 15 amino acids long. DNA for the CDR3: TGTGCCAGCAGTTTGGAGCGGGGGTACACCGGGGAGCTGTTTTTT. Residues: CASSLERGYTGELFF.

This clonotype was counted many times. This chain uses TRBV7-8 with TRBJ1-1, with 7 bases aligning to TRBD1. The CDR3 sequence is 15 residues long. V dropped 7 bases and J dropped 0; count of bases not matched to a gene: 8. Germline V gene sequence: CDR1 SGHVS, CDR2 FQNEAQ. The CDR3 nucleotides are TGTGCCAGCACCCCAGGGGGTCAAATGAACACTGAAGCTTTCTTT. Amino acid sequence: CASTPGGQMNTEAFF.

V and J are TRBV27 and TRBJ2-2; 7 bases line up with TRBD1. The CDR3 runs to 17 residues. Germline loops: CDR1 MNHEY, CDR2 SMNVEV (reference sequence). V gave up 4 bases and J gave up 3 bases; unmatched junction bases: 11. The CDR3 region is CASSSGPGQLDTGELFF. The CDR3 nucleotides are TGTGCCAGCAGTTCAGGACCGGGACAGTTGGACACCGGGGAGCTGTTTTTT.

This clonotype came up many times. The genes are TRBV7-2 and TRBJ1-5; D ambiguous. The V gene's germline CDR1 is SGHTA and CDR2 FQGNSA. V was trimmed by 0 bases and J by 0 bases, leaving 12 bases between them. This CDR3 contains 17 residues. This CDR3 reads CASSLAGMGYSNQPQHF. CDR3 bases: TGTGCCAGCAGCTTAGCGGGCATGGGATATAGCAATCAGCCCCAGCATTTT.

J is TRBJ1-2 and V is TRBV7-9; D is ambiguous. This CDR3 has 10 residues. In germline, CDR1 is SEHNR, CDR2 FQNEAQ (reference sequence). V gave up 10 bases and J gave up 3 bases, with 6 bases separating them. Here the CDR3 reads CATVDYGYTF. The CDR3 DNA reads TGTGCCACCGTAGACTATGGCTACACCTTC. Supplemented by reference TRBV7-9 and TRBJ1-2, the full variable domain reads DTGVSQNPRHKITKRGQNVTFRCDPISEHNRLYWYRQTLGQGPEFLTYFQNEAQLEKSRLLSDRFSAERPKGSFSTLEIQRTEQGDSAMYLCATVDYGYTFGSGTRLTVV.